What follows are 30 T cell receptor beta chains derived from one specimen sequenced in a study of shared clonotypes between healthy human individuals. CD8 cells classed as naive were CD45RO-negative and positively selected for CCR7, excluding terminally differentiated effector memory CD45RA+ cells. TCRdb keeps only in-frame clones here, not all; method: immunoSEQ multiplex PCR. Of over 2 million clones listed, about 95% were seen once; the top ten hold roughly 1.1%. The sequencing sample was made of naive CD8+ T cells sorted from blood. These receptors all stem from a man aged 18-30 years in good health.

The chain uses TRBV20-1 and TRBJ1-2; D unresolved. Trimming cost V 3 bases and J 6 bases, with 8 bases left between them. Germline CDR1 reads DFQATT; CDR2 reads SNEGSKA (reference sequence). CDR3 size: 11 residues. The CDR3 is CSASPGDGYTF. The CDR3 DNA follows: TGCAGTGCTAGCCCCGGGGATGGCTACACCTTC.

This clone was seen only once. The chain carries TRBV29-1 and TRBJ1-2; TRBD1 matches 9 bases. The junction had 10 bases not matched to a gene; V was cut back by 0 bases and J by 5 bases. Germline assignment: CDR1 SQVTM and CDR2 ANQGSEA. This CDR3 comprises 16 residues. The CDR3, as DNA: TGCAGCGTTGAAGAGGGACAGGGCGGGGTACGGTATGGCTACACCTTC. Residues: CSVEEGQGGVRYGYTF.

Concerning this clone itself: Other DNA sequences in the sample encode the same CDR3. V usage is TRBV7-9 and J usage is TRBJ2-3; D not certain. CDR1 SEHNR and CDR2 FQNEAQ come from the germline V gene (reference sequence). The CDR3 extends over 13 amino acids. Trimming removed 5 bases at V and 3 bases at J, with 9 bases between. Written as DNA, the CDR3 is TGTGCCAGCAGCACACTCGAAACAGATACGCAGTATTTT. It codes for CASSTLETDTQYF.

This clone has a handful of counts. The gene calls are TRBV13 and TRBJ1-2; D gene uncertain. Germline V lookup: CDR1 PRHDT, CDR2 FYEKMQ (reference sequence). CDR3 size: 15 residues. The V gene lost 0 bases and the J gene lost 5 bases, with 13 bases spanning the gap. CDR3 sequence reads: CASSLGVKDDYGYTF. In DNA, the CDR3 is TGTGCCAGCAGCTTAGGGGTGAAGGATGATTATGGCTACACCTTC.

This clone was observed a single time. This chain joins TRBV11-2 and TRBJ1-1; TRBD1 matches at 8 bases. This CDR3 region has 14 residues. Germline trimming cut 5 bases from V and 4 bases from J; bases unmatched to any gene: 6. Germline CDR1 and CDR2: SGHAT and FQNNGV. The CDR3, as DNA: TGTGCCAGCAGCCGAAACAGGGGGATCACTGAAGCTTTCTTT. Its protein is CASSRNRGITEAFF.

J is TRBJ1-6 and V is TRBV7-9; D is uncertain. V lost 2 bases to trimming and J lost 7 bases, with 9 bases between them. Germline V gene lookup returns CDR1 SEHNR and CDR2 FQNEAQ (reference sequence). The CDR3 loop spans 14 amino acids. This CDR3 reads CASSLYEGNSPLHF. The CDR3 region has the DNA TGTGCCAGCAGCTTATACGAAGGGAATTCACCCCTCCACTTT.

V and J are TRBV7-9 and TRBJ1-2; D is undetermined. This CDR3 is built from 12 residues. With 0 bases removed from V and 7 bases from J, the gap between germline ends came to 6 bases. CDR1 is SEHNR and CDR2 is FQNEAQ in the germline V gene (reference sequence). CDR3 DNA: TGTGCCAGCAGCTTAGCAGGGTTTGGCTACACCTTC. Its translation: CASSLAGFGYTF.

The chain carries TRBV4-3 and TRBJ1-5, with TRBD1 matching 7 bases. After removal of 0 bases from V and 3 bases from J, the junction contained 11 bases not matched to a gene. The germline V gene encodes CDR1 LGHNA and CDR2 YSLEER. The CDR3 is made up of 18 amino acids. In DNA form, the CDR3 reads TGCGCCAGCAGCCAAGATAGTTACAGGGGTTACAACAATCAGCCCCAGCATTTT. Translating it yields CASSQDSYRGYNNQPQHF.

The J gene is TRBJ2-5, the V gene TRBV10-3; TRBD2 is a possible D gene (6 bases). Per the germline V gene, CDR1 is ENHRY and CDR2 is SYGVKD. CDR3 length: 15 residues. V lost 4 bases, J lost 1 base, and 13 bases lay in between. CDR3 bases: TGTGCCATCAGTGCCCCGGAGGGTAGCCAAGAGACCCAGTACTTC. It translates to CAISAPEGSQETQYF.

The V gene is TRBV4-1, the J gene TRBJ1-1, with D uncertain. CDR3 size: 14 residues. The germline V gene encodes CDR1 MGHRA and CDR2 YSYEKL. V was clipped by 4 bases and J by 3 bases, with 12 bases between them. CDR3 protein: CASSPRNQDTEAFF. CDR3 DNA: TGCGCCAGCAGCCCGCGGAATCAGGACACTGAAGCTTTCTTT.

This clone has only one observation. V gene TRBV4-3 combines with J gene TRBJ2-1, with D perhaps TRBD1 (6 bases). Germline V CDR1 and CDR2: LGHNA, YSLEER. This CDR3 region has 14 residues. The V end lost 0 bases, the J end lost 10 bases, and 13 bases lay between the germline ends. The CDR3 region has the DNA TGCGCCAGCAGCCAAGATGCAGGGGAGTGGGAGCAGTTCTTC. Its protein product is CASSQDAGEWEQFF.

The rearrangement links TRBV21-1 to TRBJ2-3. TRBV21-1 is deemed a pseudogene. CDR3 length equals 19 residues. The CDR3 bases are TGTGCCAGCAGCAAAGTGAGGCGCCCTTGGAAATACGCAGGAAATACGCAGTATTTT. The encoded protein is CASSKVRRPWKYAGNTQYF.

The chain recombines TRBV29-1 with TRBJ2-1, with unresolved D. Germline V gene data show CDR1 as SQVTM and CDR2 as ANQGSEA. The CDR3 sequence is 14 residues long. V was trimmed by 1 base and J by 0 bases, leaving 7 bases between them. The CDR3 coding sequence is TGCAGCGTTGAAGGCCCTATCTCCTACAATGAGCAGTTCTTC. This gives the protein CSVEGPISYNEQFF.

The chain carries TRBV29-1 and TRBJ1-1, with D hard to call. V was trimmed by 6 bases and J by 5 bases, leaving 10 bases between them. Germline V CDR1 and CDR2: SQVTM, ANQGSEA. The CDR3 runs to 11 residues. Here the CDR3 reads CSVVEETEAFF. CDR3 coding DNA: TGCAGCGTCGTTGAGGAAACTGAAGCTTTCTTT.

This chain links TRBV27 with TRBJ1-4, with TRBD1 identical over 9 bases. The V gene end was trimmed by 5 bases and the J gene end by 5 bases; junction bases not matched to a gene: 9. Germline-derived CDR1 and CDR2 are MNHEY and SMNVEV (reference sequence). The CDR3 loop spans 16 amino acids. The CDR3 reads CASSELTGTGNEKLFF. CDR3 nucleotide sequence: TGTGCCAGCAGTGAACTAACCGGGACAGGGAATGAAAAACTGTTTTTT.

The J gene is TRBJ2-3, the V gene TRBV27; 11 nucleotides line up with TRBD2. Germline values: CDR1 MNHEY, CDR2 SMNVEV (reference sequence). The CDR3 has 16 amino acids. With 4 bases clipped from V and 2 bases from J, the junction kept 5 bases outside the gene matches. The CDR3 region is CASSSLAGAFTDTQYF. In nucleotides, the CDR3 is TGTGCCAGCAGTTCACTAGCGGGGGCCTTCACAGATACGCAGTATTTT.

This sequence joins TRBV9 and TRBJ2-1, with 7 nucleotides matching TRBD1. The ends lost 0 bases at V and 3 bases at J; junction bases unmatched: 6. Germline CDR1 SGDLS, CDR2 YYNGEE. The length of the CDR3 is 16 residues. CDR3 DNA: TGTGCCAGCAGCGTAGAAGGGGGCTTAATCTACAATGAGCAGTTCTTC. It is translated as CASSVEGGLIYNEQFF.

The rearrangement joins TRBV5-6 to TRBJ2-7, with 9 bases aligning to TRBD1. Germline V gene sequence: CDR1 SGHDT, CDR2 YYEEEE. CDR3 length: 15 amino acids. The V and J ends lost 4 bases and 7 bases, in that order; junction bases with no gene match: 12. CDR3 residues: CASSDGTGPPVEQYF. In nucleotides, the CDR3 is TGTGCCAGCAGCGATGGGACAGGGCCCCCCGTAGAGCAGTACTTC.

The rearrangement joins TRBV10-2 to TRBJ2-3; 10 bases fit TRBD2. The CDR3 is 13 amino acids. The ends lost 6 bases at V and 4 bases at J; junction bases unmatched: 1. The germline gives CDR1 WSHSY, CDR2 SAAADI. The CDR3 DNA is TGCGCCAGCAGCACTAGCGGGGCAGATACGCAGTATTTT. The encoded protein is CASSTSGADTQYF.

This clone has a single count. The rearrangement uses TRBV27 and TRBJ2-1; maybe TRBD2 (6 bases). This CDR3 has 15 residues. Germline-derived CDR1 and CDR2 are MNHEY and SMNVEV (reference sequence). V shed 3 bases and J shed 7 bases, with 16 bases lying between them. The CDR3 protein is CASSFQREHPNEQFF. CDR3 sequence (DNA): TGTGCCAGCAGTTTCCAACGGGAGCATCCAAATGAGCAGTTCTTC.

This sequence joins TRBV6-1 and TRBJ1-1, with TRBD1 matching over 7 bases. The CDR3 length is 14 residues. Trimming at V came to 5 bases and at J to 0 bases, leaving 3 bases not matched to a gene. The germline gives CDR1 MNHNS, CDR2 SASEGT. The CDR3: CASSPGQLNTEAFF. The CDR3 DNA reads as TGTGCCAGCAGTCCGGGACAGCTGAACACTGAAGCTTTCTTT.

The chain has TRBV7-9 and TRBJ2-7; 9 bases are shared with TRBD1. This CDR3 is built from 15 residues. CDR1 and CDR2 (germline): SEHNR, FQNEAQ (reference sequence). V shed 4 bases and J 1 base; nucleotides not matched to a gene: 5. CDR3 residues: CASSSTQGASYEQYF. CDR3 DNA: TGTGCCAGCAGCTCCACACAGGGGGCTTCCTACGAGCAGTACTTC.

This chain uses TRBV13 with TRBJ2-7; 8 bases are a match to TRBD2. CDR3 length equals 14 residues. The junction had 8 bases not matched to a gene; V was cut back by 5 bases and J by 5 bases. The germline V gene has CDR1 PRHDT and CDR2 FYEKMQ (reference sequence). Here the CDR3 reads CASSPGSGGDEQYF. The CDR3 DNA follows: TGTGCCAGCAGCCCAGGATCCGGGGGGGACGAGCAGTACTTC.

The chain has TRBV27 and TRBJ2-1, with D unresolved. Germline V lookup: CDR1 MNHEY, CDR2 SMNVEV (reference sequence). Trimming removed 3 bases from V and 3 bases from J, with 18 bases in between. CDR3 size: 17 residues. The CDR3 nucleotides are TGTGCCAGCAGTTTCGCAGGACCAAACCTCTTCTACAATGAGCAGTTCTTC. Translation gives CASSFAGPNLFYNEQFF.

Concerning this clone: The same CDR3 is also encoded by other DNA sequences in this sample. The chain combines TRBV9 with TRBJ2-7; D perhaps matches TRBD1 (6 bases). Germline values: CDR1 SGDLS, CDR2 YYNGEE. Trimming removed 3 bases from V and 2 bases from J, with 9 bases in between. The CDR3 is made up of 13 amino acids. The CDR3 is CASSAGVAYEQYF. The CDR3 DNA reads TGTGCCAGCAGCGCAGGGGTTGCCTACGAGCAGTACTTC. Based on the CDR3 plus reference TRBV9 and TRBJ2-7, the full variable domain is DSGVTQTPKHLITATGQRVTLRCSPRSGDLSVYWYQQSLDQGLQFLIQYYNGEERAKGNILERFSAQQFPDLHSELNLSSLELGDSALYFCASSAGVAYEQYFGPGTRLTVT.

The CDR3 region is CASSLGAAANNEQFF. CDR3 coding DNA: TGTGCCAGCAGCTTGGGAGCGGCGGCTAACAATGAGCAGTTCTTC. This chain uses TRBV5-4 with TRBJ2-1; D perhaps matches TRBD2 (5 bases). This CDR3 region has 15 residues. Germline CDR1 is SGHNT and CDR2 is YYREEE (reference sequence). Trimming took off 0 bases at V and 5 bases at J, with 12 bases between the two ends.

The chain carries TRBV27 and TRBJ2-3; D remains ambiguous. The V end lost 4 bases, the J end lost 11 bases, and 10 bases lay between the germline ends. CDR1 MNHEY and CDR2 SMNVEV come from the germline V gene (reference sequence). This CDR3 is 11 amino acids long. In nucleotides, the CDR3 is TGTGCCAGCAGTTCTCCCGTAGAGCAGTATTTT. This sequence encodes CASSSPVEQYF.

In the case of this clone: This CDR3 is also generated by other DNA sequences in the sample. This chain links TRBV7-9 with TRBJ2-1; tentative D call: TRBD2 (6 bases). This CDR3 has 15 amino acids. Germline assignment: CDR1 SEHNR and CDR2 FQNEAQ (reference sequence). The V end was cut by 5 bases, the J end by 0 bases, with 11 bases between. CDR3 nucleotides: TGTGCCAGCAGCCGATCGGGGGTCTCCTACAATGAGCAGTTCTTC. This encodes CASSRSGVSYNEQFF. Variable domain in full (rest from reference TRBV7-9 and TRBJ2-1): DTGVSQNPRHKITKRGQNVTFRCDPISEHNRLYWYRQTLGQGPEFLTYFQNEAQLEKSRLLSDRFSAERPKGSFSTLEIQRTEQGDSAMYLCASSRSGVSYNEQFFGPGTRLTVL.

The chain has TRBV7-8 and TRBJ1-4; tentative D call: TRBD1 (5 bases). Germline-derived CDR1 and CDR2 are SGHVS and FQNEAQ. With 8 bases removed from V and 5 bases from J, the gap between germline ends came to 12 bases. This CDR3 is 13 amino acids long. This CDR3 reads CASRAWGNEKLFF. In DNA, the CDR3 is TGTGCCAGCCGAGCTTGGGGGAATGAAAAACTGTTTTTT.

The chain joins TRBV11-2 to TRBJ2-5; 7 nucleotides line up with TRBD2. The CDR3 length is 15 residues. Germline CDR1 reads SGHAT; CDR2 reads FQNNGV. With 5 bases clipped from V and 1 base from J, the junction kept 7 bases outside the gene matches. Here the CDR3 DNA reads TGTGCCAGCAGCCCTAGCGGAGAGACCCAAGAGACCCAGTACTTC. Translating it yields CASSPSGETQETQYF.